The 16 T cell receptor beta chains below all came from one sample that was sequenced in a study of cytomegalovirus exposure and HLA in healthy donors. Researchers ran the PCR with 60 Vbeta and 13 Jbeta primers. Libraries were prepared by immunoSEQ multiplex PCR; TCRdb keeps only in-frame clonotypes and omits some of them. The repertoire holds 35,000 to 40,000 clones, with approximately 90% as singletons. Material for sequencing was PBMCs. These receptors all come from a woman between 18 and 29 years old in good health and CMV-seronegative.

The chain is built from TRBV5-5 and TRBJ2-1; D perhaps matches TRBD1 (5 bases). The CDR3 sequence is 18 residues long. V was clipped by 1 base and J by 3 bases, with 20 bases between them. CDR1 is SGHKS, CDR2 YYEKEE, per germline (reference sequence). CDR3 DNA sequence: TGTGCCAGCAGCTTGAGAGGACACCCAGGGTTCGGCTACAATGAGCAGTTCTTC. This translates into CASSLRGHPGFGYNEQFF. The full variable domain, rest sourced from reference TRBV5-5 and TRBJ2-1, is DAGVTQSPTHLIKTRGQQVTLRCSPISGHKSVSWYQQVLGQGPQFIFQYYEKEERGRGNFPDRFSARQFPNYSSELNVNALLLGDSALYLCASSLRGHPGFGYNEQFFGPGTRLTVL.

CDR3 sequence reads: CASSVDPRTSGYNEQFF. In DNA form, the CDR3 reads TGTGCCAGCAGCGTAGATCCCCGGACTAGCGGTTACAATGAGCAGTTCTTC. This chain links TRBV9 with TRBJ2-1, with TRBD2 identical over 10 bases. CDR3 length: 17 amino acids. The J segment lost 4 bases and the V segment lost 0 bases, leaving 7 bases of the junction unmatched. The V gene's germline CDR1 is SGDLS and CDR2 YYNGEE.

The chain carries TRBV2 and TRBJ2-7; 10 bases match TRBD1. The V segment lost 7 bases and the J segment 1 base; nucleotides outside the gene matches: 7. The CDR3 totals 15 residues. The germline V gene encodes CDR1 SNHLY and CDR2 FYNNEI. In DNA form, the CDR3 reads TGTGCCAGCACTCCCCGGACAGGGGGTTCCTACGAGCAGTACTTC. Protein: CASTPRTGGSYEQYF.

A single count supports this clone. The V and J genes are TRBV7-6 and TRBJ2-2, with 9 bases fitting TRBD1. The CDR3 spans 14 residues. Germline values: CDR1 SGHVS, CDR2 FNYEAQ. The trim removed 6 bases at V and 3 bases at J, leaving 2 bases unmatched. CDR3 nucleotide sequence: TGTGCCAGCAGGCGACAGGGGGACACCGGGGAGCTGTTTTTT. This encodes CASRRQGDTGELFF.

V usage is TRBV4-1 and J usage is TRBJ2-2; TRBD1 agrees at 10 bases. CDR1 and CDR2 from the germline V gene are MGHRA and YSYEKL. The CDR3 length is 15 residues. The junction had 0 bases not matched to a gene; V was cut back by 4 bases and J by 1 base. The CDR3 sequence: CASSRTGGNTGELFF. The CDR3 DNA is TGCGCCAGCAGCCGGACAGGGGGGAACACCGGGGAGCTGTTTTTT.

The CDR3 sequence: CASSQASGSSNEQFF. The CDR3 nucleotides are TGCGCCAGCAGCCAAGCTAGCGGGAGTAGCAATGAGCAGTTCTTC. The rearrangement joins TRBV4-3 to TRBJ2-1; 10 positions match TRBD2. V dropped 1 base and J dropped 6; count of bases not matched to a gene: 3. This CDR3 is 15 amino acids long. Germline assignment: CDR1 LGHNA and CDR2 YSLEER.

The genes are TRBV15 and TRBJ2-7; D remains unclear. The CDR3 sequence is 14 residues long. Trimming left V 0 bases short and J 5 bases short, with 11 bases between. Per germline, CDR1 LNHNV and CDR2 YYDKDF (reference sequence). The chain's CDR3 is CATSRDRGPNEQYF. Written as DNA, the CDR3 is TGTGCCACCAGCAGAGACCGCGGCCCAAACGAGCAGTACTTC.

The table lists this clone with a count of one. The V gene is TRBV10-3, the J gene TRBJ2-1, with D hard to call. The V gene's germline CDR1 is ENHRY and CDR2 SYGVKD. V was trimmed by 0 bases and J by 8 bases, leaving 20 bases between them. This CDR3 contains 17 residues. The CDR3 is CAISESGWQEQRDEQFF. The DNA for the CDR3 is TGTGCCATCAGTGAGTCCGGTTGGCAGGAACAACGCGATGAGCAGTTCTTC.

CDR3 residues: CASSLAGAGSYEQYF. CDR3 DNA: TGTGCCAGCAGTTTAGCGGGAGCAGGGTCCTACGAGCAGTACTTC. The chain couples TRBV6-5 to TRBJ2-7; 9 bases are shared with TRBD2. The CDR3 sequence is 15 residues long. CDR1 and CDR2 (germline): MNHEY, SVGAGI. V lost 4 bases to trimming and J lost 1 base; unmatched junction nucleotides: 5.

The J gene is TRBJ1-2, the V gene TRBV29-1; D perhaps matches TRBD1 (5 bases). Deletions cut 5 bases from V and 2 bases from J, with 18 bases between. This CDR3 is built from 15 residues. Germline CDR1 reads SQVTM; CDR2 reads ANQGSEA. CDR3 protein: CSVNQGRDANYGYTF. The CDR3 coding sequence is TGCAGCGTTAACCAGGGCCGTGATGCCAACTATGGCTACACCTTC. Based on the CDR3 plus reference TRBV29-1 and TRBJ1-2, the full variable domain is SAVISQKPSRDICQRGTSLTIQCQVDSQVTMMFWYRQQPGQSLTLIATANQGSEATYESGFVIDKFPISRPNLTFSTLTVSNMSPEDSSIYLCSVNQGRDANYGYTFGSGTRLTVV.

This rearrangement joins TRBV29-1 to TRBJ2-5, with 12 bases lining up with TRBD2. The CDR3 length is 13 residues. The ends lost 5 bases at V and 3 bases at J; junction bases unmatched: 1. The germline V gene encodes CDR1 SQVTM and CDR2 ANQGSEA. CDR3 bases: TGCAGCGTTCGACTAGCGGGAGAAGAGACCCAGTACTTC. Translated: CSVRLAGEETQYF.

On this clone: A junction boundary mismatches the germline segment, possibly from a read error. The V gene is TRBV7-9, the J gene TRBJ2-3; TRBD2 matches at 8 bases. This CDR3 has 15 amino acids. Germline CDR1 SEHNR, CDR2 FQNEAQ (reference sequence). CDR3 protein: CSSTDGLAPTDTQYF. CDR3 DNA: TGTTCCAGCACCGACGGACTAGCTCCCACAGATACGCAGTATTTT.

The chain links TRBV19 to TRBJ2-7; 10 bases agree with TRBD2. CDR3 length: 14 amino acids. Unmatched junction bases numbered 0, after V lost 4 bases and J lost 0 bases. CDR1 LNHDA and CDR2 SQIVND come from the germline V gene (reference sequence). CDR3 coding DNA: TGTGCCAGTAGTACTAGCGGGAGCTCCTACGAGCAGTACTTC. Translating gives CASSTSGSSYEQYF.

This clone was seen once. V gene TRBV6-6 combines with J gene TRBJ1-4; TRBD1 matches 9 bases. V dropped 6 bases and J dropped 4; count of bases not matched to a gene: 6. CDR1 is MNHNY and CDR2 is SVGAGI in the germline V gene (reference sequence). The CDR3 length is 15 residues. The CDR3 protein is CASRNPDRGNEKLFF. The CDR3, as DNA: TGTGCCAGCAGAAACCCGGACAGGGGTAATGAAAAACTGTTTTTT.

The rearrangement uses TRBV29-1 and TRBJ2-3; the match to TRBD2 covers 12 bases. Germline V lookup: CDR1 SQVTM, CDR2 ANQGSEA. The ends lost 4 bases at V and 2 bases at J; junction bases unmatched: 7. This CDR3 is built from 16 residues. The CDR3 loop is CSVGLLAGGPTDTQYF. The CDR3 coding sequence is TGCAGCGTTGGGTTGCTAGCGGGAGGGCCCACAGATACGCAGTATTTT.

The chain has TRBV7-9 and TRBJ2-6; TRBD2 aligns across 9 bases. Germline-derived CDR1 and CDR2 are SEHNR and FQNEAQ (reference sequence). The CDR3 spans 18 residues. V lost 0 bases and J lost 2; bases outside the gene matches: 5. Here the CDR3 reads CASSLAASGDPGANVLTF. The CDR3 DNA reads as TGTGCCAGCAGCTTAGCGGCTAGCGGGGATCCTGGGGCCAACGTCCTGACTTTC.